This T cell receptor (beta chain) was sequenced in a study of neurological immune-mediated disorders. Study-wide results and caveats: When the repertoires were sorted by phylogenetic grouping, those of 18 of 34 multiple sclerosis patients ended up in one related-CDR3 cluster, a possible signature. The study found the most TCR clonal expansion in HTLV-1-associated myelopathy and the least in multiple sclerosis, below healthy controls.

The germline V gene encodes CDR1 LGHNA and CDR2 YSLEER. The V and J ends lost 0 bases and 4 bases, in that order; junction bases with no gene match: 5. The CDR3 length is 16 residues. Ten or more counts support this clonotype. Its target is unknown. By 5'RACE with 10-nucleotide random UMIs, the cDNA was made. Per sequencing run, 15-18 subjects together gave over 190 million TCR-beta sequences. In TCRdb, the 5' RACE reads were re-called with MiXCR into one record per CDR3 protein. The data contain 130,000 or so distinct CDR3 sequences, roughly 3.2% of them singletons. Sequencing was done on a sample of PBMCs. The rearrangement joins TRBV4-3 to TRBJ1-5, with TRBD1 matching over 8 bases. The source is a woman in her twenties or thirties with multiple sclerosis. In nucleotides, the CDR3 is TGCGCCAGCAGCCAAGATCTGACAGGGGCTAATCAGCCCCAGCATTTT. It translates to CASSQDLTGANQPQHF.